This passage covers 14 T cell receptor beta chains from one sample sequenced in a study of blood T cell repertoires in COVID-19. Sequencing was performed with immunoSEQ multiplex PCR; in TCRdb, only in-frame clones are kept and a portion is missing. The sample carries about 220,000 clones, 80% to 85% recorded once. The sequenced material came from peripheral blood. The receptors come from a woman in her sixties or seventies with acute or convalescent COVID-19.

This clone was detected only once. The CDR3 region has the DNA TGTGCCAGCAGCCAACGGGGGGATGGCGAGCAGTACTTC. Amino acids: CASSQRGDGEQYF. The rearrangement joins TRBV16 to TRBJ2-7; 7 nucleotides align to TRBD2. With 2 bases clipped from V and 6 bases from J, the junction kept 4 bases outside the gene matches. The CDR3 is made up of 13 amino acids. CDR1 is KGHSY and CDR2 is FQNENV in the germline V gene.

CDR3 loop: CASGLRAGLGGELFF. CDR3 bases: TGTGCTAGTGGCCTGAGGGCAGGCCTTGGCGGGGAGCTGTTTTTT. This sequence joins TRBV12-5 and TRBJ2-2, with D perhaps matching TRBD2 (5 bases). V was trimmed by 6 bases and J by 7 bases, leaving 18 bases between them. Germline loops: CDR1 LGHNT, CDR2 FRNRAP. The CDR3 consists of 15 residues.

The chain carries TRBV5-1 and TRBJ1-1, with D tentatively TRBD1 (5 bases). Germline V gene lookup returns CDR1 SGHRS and CDR2 YFSETQ. The CDR3 has 14 amino acids. Trimming stripped 1 base from V and 4 bases from J, with 11 bases between. The CDR3 region is CASSLYPGSTEAFF. The CDR3 nucleotides read TGCGCCAGCAGCTTGTACCCAGGGTCCACTGAAGCTTTCTTT.

The chain employs TRBV6-2 or TRBV6-3 and TRBJ1-1; D unclear. Germline assignment: CDR1 MNHEY and CDR2 SVGEGT. The CDR3 is 13 residues long. The V end was cut by 6 bases, the J end by 1 base, with 9 bases between. DNA of the CDR3: TGTGCCAGCAGCCCCGGGTGGAACACTGAAGCTTTCTTT. Amino acids: CASSPGWNTEAFF.

The V call is TRBV5-4, the J call TRBJ2-7; D not resolved. Looked up from germline, CDR1 is SGHNT and CDR2 is YYREEE (reference sequence). Trimming stripped 4 bases from V and 3 bases from J, with 11 bases between. The CDR3 runs 13 residues. This chain's CDR3 is CASSPAYGYEQYF. The CDR3 DNA reads TGTGCCAGCAGCCCCGCATACGGCTACGAGCAGTACTTC.

The rearrangement links TRBV7-3 to TRBJ2-5, with a possible D match to TRBD1 (6 bases). Between the trimmed V and J ends, which lost 5 bases and 5 bases, there was a span of 18 bases. CDR1 is SGHTA, CDR2 FQGTGA, per germline. This CDR3 comprises 15 residues. This chain's CDR3 is CASSKQGRGMETQYF. DNA for the CDR3: TGTGCCAGCAGCAAACAGGGAAGGGGGATGGAGACCCAGTACTTC.

This clone was found a few times. The V call is TRBV4-3, the J call TRBJ2-7, with 8 positions matching TRBD1. J gave up 3 bases and V 3 bases, and 1 base lay outside the gene matches. The CDR3 totals 13 residues. Germline V gene data show CDR1 as LGHNA and CDR2 as YSLEER. The CDR3 protein is CASSHGQGYEQYF. CDR3 DNA: TGCGCCAGCAGCCACGGACAGGGCTACGAGCAGTACTTC.

V is TRBV28 and J is TRBJ2-1, with 15 bases identical to TRBD2. The CDR3 extends over 19 amino acids. CDR1 is MDHEN, CDR2 SYDVKM, per germline. V gave up 3 bases and J gave up 8 bases; unmatched junction bases: 14. The CDR3 DNA is TGTGCCAGCAGTTTGAGGGCCTGGACTAGCGGGGGGGAAGGACATGAGCAGTTCTTC. This translates into CASSLRAWTSGGEGHEQFF.

V and J are TRBV29-1 and TRBJ1-2; D not certain. Germline values: CDR1 SQVTM, CDR2 ANQGSEA. The CDR3 contains 13 residues. Trimming left V 3 bases short and J 2 bases short, with 10 bases between. The DNA of the CDR3 is TGCAGCGTTGATGAGGGAAGAAACTATGGCTACACCTTC. This translates into CSVDEGRNYGYTF.

The chain carries TRBV4-1 and TRBJ1-2, with D perhaps matching TRBD1 (5 bases). Trimming stripped 0 bases from V and 8 bases from J, with 13 bases between. This CDR3 has 14 residues. The germline gives CDR1 MGHRA, CDR2 YSYEKL. The CDR3 loop is CASSQEEGSKGYTF. For the CDR3, the DNA is TGCGCCAGCAGCCAAGAGGAGGGGAGCAAAGGCTACACCTTC.

The chain has TRBV6-5 and TRBJ2-1, with TRBD2 identical over 11 bases. J gave up 4 bases and V 8 bases, and 4 bases lay outside the gene matches. The V gene's germline CDR1 is MNHEY and CDR2 SVGAGI. The length of the CDR3 is 14 residues. CDR3 protein: CASGTSGGYNEQFF. The CDR3 coding sequence is TGTGCCAGCGGAACTAGCGGGGGATACAATGAGCAGTTCTTC.

V usage is TRBV3-1 (or the pseudogene TRBV3-2) and J usage is TRBJ2-2; 15 nucleotides align to TRBD2. The CDR3 spans 20 residues. Per germline, CDR1 LGHDT and CDR2 YNNKEL (reference sequence). With 2 bases clipped from V and 4 bases from J, the junction kept 11 bases outside the gene matches. In nucleotides, the CDR3 is TGTGCCAGCAGCCAACAGGGACTAGCGGGGGGAAGGGCGGGCACCGGGGAGCTGTTTTTT. Its translation is CASSQQGLAGGRAGTGELFF.

This clone occurred once. The J gene is TRBJ1-2, the V gene TRBV7-2; perhaps TRBD1 as D (5 bases). V lost 3 bases and J 3 bases, leaving 14 bases between the germline ends. The CDR3 is made up of 15 amino acids. Germline values: CDR1 SGHTA, CDR2 FQGNSA. The CDR3 region is CASSFGQGGDYGYTF. For the CDR3, the DNA is TGTGCCAGCAGCTTCGGTCAGGGTGGTGACTATGGCTACACCTTC.

The J gene is TRBJ2-4, the V gene TRBV6-5, with no clear D. Per germline, CDR1 MNHEY and CDR2 SVGAGI. Deletions cut 7 bases from V and 6 bases from J, with 16 bases between. The CDR3 has 14 residues. CDR3: CASKKDSPTNIQYF. CDR3 coding DNA: TGTGCCAGCAAAAAGGATAGCCCCACAAACATTCAGTACTTC.